The 23 T cell receptor beta chains below were found in one sample sequenced in a study of cytomegalovirus exposure and HLA in healthy donors. The PCR used 60 Vbeta and 13 Jbeta primers. This table comes from immunoSEQ multiplex PCR, and its TCRdb copy is limited to in-frame clones, with some not included. The data show 150,000 to 200,000 clones, about 81% seen once. The sequencing sample was made of PBMCs. The receptors originated from a woman under 30 in good health and CMV-seropositive.

This clone was recorded only once. A junction end diverges from the germline sequence, so it may reflect a read error. This same CDR3 is encoded by further DNA sequences in the sample. The chain uses TRBV7-2 and TRBJ2-1; D unclear. The germline gives CDR1 SGHTA, CDR2 FQGNSA. This CDR3 has 12 amino acids. For the CDR3, the DNA is TGTGCCAGCAGCTTAGCGGTAGATGAACAGTTCTTC. This encodes CASSLAVDEQFF.

The chain is built from TRBV7-6 and TRBJ2-5; D is possibly TRBD2 (6 bases). Germline assignment: CDR1 SGHVS and CDR2 FNYEAQ. Trimming stripped 1 base from V and 9 bases from J, with 18 bases between. This CDR3 spans 15 amino acids. The CDR3 reads CASSLELRELRAQYF. CDR3 DNA: TGTGCCAGCAGCTTAGAGTTGCGGGAATTGAGGGCCCAGTACTTC.

V and J are TRBV4-2 and TRBJ1-1, with D hard to call. Trimming took off 6 bases at V and 5 bases at J, with 7 bases between the two ends. The CDR3 runs to 11 residues. Germline-derived CDR1 and CDR2 are LGHNA and YNFKEQ. CDR3 protein: CASRQTTEAFF. CDR3 DNA: TGTGCCAGCAGGCAGACTACTGAAGCTTTCTTT.

The CDR3 DNA reads as TGTGCCAGCAGCTTTAGCGGGGGGACTAGCACAGATACGCAGTATTTT. Translating gives CASSFSGGTSTDTQYF. The chain combines TRBV7-2 with TRBJ2-3, with 10 nucleotides matching TRBD2. The CDR3 totals 16 residues. Looked up from germline, CDR1 is SGHTA and CDR2 is FQGNSA. J was trimmed by 0 bases and V by 3 bases; bases with no gene match: 3.

This chain connects TRBV5-1 to TRBJ2-7; 11 bases line up with TRBD2. The length of the CDR3 is 17 residues. Trimming at V came to 1 base and at J to 6 bases, leaving 12 bases not matched to a gene. Germline V CDR1 and CDR2: SGHRS, YFSETQ. CDR3 region: CASSLRYVAGGPSEQYV. CDR3 sequence (DNA): TGCGCCAGCAGCTTGAGATACGTAGCGGGGGGGCCCTCCGAGCAGTACGTC.

This chain links TRBV11-2 with TRBJ2-4, with 9 bases that match TRBD2. CDR3 size: 15 residues. The V segment lost 6 bases and the J segment 2 bases; nucleotides outside the gene matches: 5. CDR1 is SGHAT and CDR2 is FQNNGV in the germline V gene. CDR3 sequence: CASRTASGTKNIQYF. The CDR3 nucleotides are TGTGCCAGCAGAACCGCTAGCGGGACCAAAAACATTCAGTACTTC.

This clone showed up just once. The J gene is TRBJ2-3, the V gene TRBV11-3; 8 nucleotides align to TRBD2. The CDR3 length is 14 residues. Germline V lookup: CDR1 SGHNT, CDR2 YENEEA. Germline trimming cut 5 bases from V and 5 bases from J; bases unmatched to any gene: 6. As DNA, the CDR3 is TGTGCCAGCAGCACTGGACTAGCAAGAGATACGCAGTATTTT. As protein: CASSTGLARDTQYF.

The V gene is TRBV4-2, the J gene TRBJ2-4; 10 bases match TRBD2. The germline V gene has CDR1 LGHNA and CDR2 YNFKEQ. The CDR3 is made up of 16 amino acids. The trim removed 0 bases at V and 8 bases at J, leaving 7 bases unmatched. The CDR3 DNA reads as TGTGCCAGCAGCCAAGAGGGAGCGGGGGGGCTATACATTCAGTACTTC. Its translation is CASSQEGAGGLYIQYF.

The J gene is TRBJ1-1, the V gene TRBV30, with D possibly matching TRBD1 (5 bases). Germline-derived CDR1 and CDR2 are GTSNPN and SVGIG (reference sequence). The V end was cut by 2 bases, the J end by 7 bases, with 14 bases between. This CDR3 contains 13 residues. The CDR3 protein is CAWSRGRLGEAFF. DNA of the CDR3: TGTGCCTGGAGTCGGGGGAGGTTGGGTGAAGCTTTCTTT. Complete variable domain (other parts from reference TRBV30 and TRBJ1-1): SQTIHQWPATLVQPVGSPLSLECTVEGTSNPNLYWYRQAAGRGLQLLFYSVGIGQISSEVPQNLSASRPQDRQFILSSKKLLLSDSGFYLCAWSRGRLGEAFFGQGTRLTVV.

The chain joins TRBV9 to TRBJ1-2; D is perhaps TRBD1 (5 bases). The V gene lost 4 bases and the J gene lost 4 bases, with 17 bases spanning the gap. Germline V CDR1 and CDR2: SGDLS, YYNGEE. The CDR3 has 15 residues. In nucleotides, the CDR3 is TGTGCCAGCAGCAGATCGCCCGACAGTCTCTATGGCTACACCTTC. Its protein is CASSRSPDSLYGYTF.

This clone was seen a few times. Other DNA sequences within the sample encode an identical CDR3. The chain links TRBV11-2 to TRBJ2-1; 11 nucleotides agree with TRBD2. There are 14 residues in the CDR3. The V gene end was trimmed by 4 bases and the J gene end by 6 bases; junction bases not matched to a gene: 2. Germline-derived CDR1 and CDR2 are SGHAT and FQNNGV. The chain's CDR3 is CASSSGLAGNEQFF. CDR3 DNA: TGTGCCAGCAGCTCCGGACTAGCGGGCAATGAGCAGTTCTTC.

The rearrangement uses TRBV18 and TRBJ1-5, with 7 bases fitting TRBD1. V was pared by 6 bases and J by 6 bases, with 14 bases of the junction left unmatched. The CDR3 consists of 16 residues. The germline gives CDR1 KGHSH, CDR2 LQKENI. In DNA form, the CDR3 reads TGTGCCAGCTCTCTATCCACAGGACAGGTCGGTCAGCCCCAGCATTTT. Protein sequence: CASSLSTGQVGQPQHF.

Notes on this clone: The same CDR3 is also encoded by other DNA sequences in this sample. The chain couples TRBV5-1 to TRBJ2-5; D is ambiguous. Deletions cut 0 bases from V and 2 bases from J, with 5 bases between. Germline values: CDR1 SGHRS, CDR2 YFSETQ. This CDR3 comprises 13 residues. The CDR3, as DNA: TGCGCCAGCAGCTTGGACAGACAAGAGACCCAGTACTTC. As protein: CASSLDRQETQYF.

The chain carries TRBV5-1 and TRBJ2-3; D is possibly TRBD1 (6 bases). Germline CDR1 reads SGHRS; CDR2 reads YFSETQ. The V end lost 0 bases, the J end lost 2 bases, and 19 bases lay between the germline ends. The CDR3 spans 18 residues. CDR3 protein: CASSLAPNREWATDTQYF. The DNA of the CDR3 is TGCGCCAGCAGCTTGGCTCCGAACAGGGAGTGGGCCACAGATACGCAGTATTTT.

The CDR3 DNA follows: TGTGCCAGCAGCCCCGGACACATCTACGAGCAGTACGTC. Its protein is CASSPGHIYEQYV. The chain is built from TRBV7-9 and TRBJ2-7, with D perhaps TRBD1 (5 bases). Germline V gives CDR1 SEHNR, CDR2 FQNEAQ (reference sequence). The CDR3 runs to 13 residues. Deletions cut 5 bases from V and 3 bases from J, with 11 bases between.

The chain combines TRBV6-1 with TRBJ2-1; 7 bases match TRBD1. This CDR3 spans 15 amino acids. Germline loops: CDR1 MNHNS, CDR2 SASEGT. After removal of 6 bases from V and 6 bases from J, the junction contained 11 bases not matched to a gene. The CDR3 protein is CASSFQTTGSNEQFF. CDR3 in DNA: TGTGCCAGCAGCTTCCAAACGACAGGGTCCAATGAGCAGTTCTTC.

This rearrangement joins TRBV4-1 to TRBJ1-2; TRBD1 agrees at 8 bases. This CDR3 region has 15 residues. Germline V lookup: CDR1 MGHRA, CDR2 YSYEKL. Trimming at V came to 2 bases and at J to 5 bases, leaving 7 bases not matched to a gene. The CDR3 region is CASSQQQGGGYGYTF. The CDR3 DNA reads TGCGCCAGCAGCCAACAACAGGGGGGAGGGTATGGCTACACCTTC.

The V call is TRBV7-9, the J call TRBJ1-2; D is uncertain. The CDR3 spans 15 residues. With 5 bases removed from V and 0 bases from J, the gap between germline ends came to 13 bases. Germline V gene sequence: CDR1 SEHNR, CDR2 FQNEAQ (reference sequence). This CDR3 reads CASSLRESSNYGYTF. In nucleotides, the CDR3 is TGTGCCAGCAGCCTAAGGGAGTCTTCTAACTATGGCTACACCTTC.

This sequence joins TRBV5-6 and TRBJ2-1; D might be TRBD2 (6 bases). The germline gives CDR1 SGHDT, CDR2 YYEEEE. CDR3 size: 14 residues. V dropped 3 bases and J dropped 4 bases, with 11 bases sitting between them. The CDR3 DNA sequence: TGTGCCAGCAGCTCTTCCGGGACTTACAATGAGCAGTTCTTC. Its translation: CASSSSGTYNEQFF.

V gene TRBV7-2 combines with J gene TRBJ2-1; 10 bases are shared with TRBD2. The ends lost 7 bases at V and 7 bases at J; junction bases unmatched: 7. The CDR3 has 14 amino acids. CDR1 and CDR2 (germline): SGHTA, FQGNSA. The CDR3 nucleotides are TGTGCCAGCATCTCAGCGGGGGGGCTTAATGAGCAGTTCTTC. This translates into CASISAGGLNEQFF.

This clone was seen a single time. An end of the junction does not agree with germline; a read error may underlie this. The rearrangement joins TRBV7-9 to TRBJ2-3; possible D gene TRBD2, 5 bases. Germline assignment: CDR1 SEHNR and CDR2 FQNEAQ (reference sequence). CDR3 length: 15 residues. Here the CDR3 reads CSSSLVRATTDTQYF. The CDR3 DNA follows: TGTTCCAGCAGCTTAGTGAGGGCGACGACAGATACGCAGTATTTT.

The chain has TRBV2 and TRBJ1-2, with TRBD1 identical over 8 bases. Germline V gene sequence: CDR1 SNHLY, CDR2 FYNNEI. Trimming cost V 7 bases and J 4 bases; bases outside gene matches: 2. This CDR3 region has 12 residues. CDR3 loop: CASTGQGYGYTF. CDR3 sequence (DNA): TGTGCCAGCACCGGACAGGGCTATGGCTACACCTTC.

The chain carries TRBV18 and TRBJ2-7; 7 positions match TRBD1. There are 14 residues in the CDR3. Germline V gives CDR1 KGHSH, CDR2 LQKENI. The ends lost 6 bases at V and 4 bases at J; junction bases unmatched: 9. CDR3 bases: TGTGCCAGCTCCCAGGAGGACAGGCGGTACGAGCAGTACTTC. Translated: CASSQEDRRYEQYF.